A selection of T cell receptor beta chains follows, all from one sample in a study of blood T cell repertoires in COVID-19. Data came from immunoSEQ multiplex PCR; TCRdb stores just in-frame clones and leaves some out. The repertoire holds a few hundred thousand clones, with less than 85% as singletons. The sample comprised peripheral blood. These receptors all come from an elderly woman with acute or convalescent COVID-19. CDR3s include the opening cysteine and the closing phenylalanine or tryptophan.

TRBV19	TRBJ2-2	CASSQSGGAPGELFF
TRBV9	TRBJ2-1	CASSGGQGAYNEQFF
TRBV10-3	TRBJ1-3	CAIRTLSSGTIENTIYF
TRBV7-9	TRBJ1-1	CASSLDGVNTEAFF
TRBV24-1	TRBJ2-7	CATSDLRHLRDRAFYEQYF
TRBV12-3/TRBV12-4	TRBJ1-2	CASSFRVEGYTF
TRBV27	TRBJ1-2	CASSLSGRASYGYTF
TRBV7-2	TRBJ2-7	CASSLGTSFSYEQYF
TRBV7-2	TRBJ1-5	CASSLVAGNNQPQHF
TRBV6-5	TRBJ1-5	CALGAGWEPQHF
TRBV2	TRBJ2-7	CASSPTYEQYF
TRBV2	TRBJ1-3	CASHAGGSGNTIYF
TRBV6-5	TRBJ1-2	CATKGTANYGYTF
TRBV4-1	TRBJ2-7	CASSGPRGYSYEQYF
TRBV4-1	TRBJ2-3	CASSAQGSTDTQYF
TRBV5-5	TRBJ1-1	CASSSLGTLNTEAFF
TRBV7-9	TRBJ1-1	CASSLVAGTEAFF
TRBV2	TRBJ1-1	CASTGLLVTEAFF
TRBV6-5	TRBJ1-5	CASAGIGGQPQHF
TRBV5-5	TRBJ2-2	CASSLFNSGGELFF
TRBV19	TRBJ2-2	CASSLSGGPGELFF
TRBV9	TRBJ1-1	CASSDITLNTEAFF
TRBV14	TRBJ1-1	CASSRSFSRQGPTGTEAFF
TRBV24-1	TRBJ1-1	CATRETATEHTEAFF
TRBV19	TRBJ1-5	CASSISNYRDRVGNQPQHF
TRBV3-1/TRBV3-2	TRBJ2-6	CASSLGTGGTSGANVLTF
TRBV4-2	TRBJ2-7	CASSQGRQGEGYEQYF
TRBV7-9	TRBJ2-5	CASSLGAPGGAQETQYF
TRBV9	TRBJ1-2	CASSVGPDNYGYTF
TRBV3-1/TRBV3-2	TRBJ2-3	CASSQGLASGGPTDTQYF
TRBV3-1/TRBV3-2	TRBJ2-7	CASSRGTAYEQYF
TRBV18	TRBJ1-6	CASSPDLRQRNSPLHF
TRBV12-5	TRBJ1-1	CASGLGLNVNTEAFF
TRBV3-1/TRBV3-2	TRBJ1-1	CASTPGQIRNTEAFF
TRBV18	TRBJ1-1	CASRRADMNTEAFF
TRBV7-2	TRBJ2-3	CASSLWGQSTDTQYF
TRBV6-6	TRBJ1-4	CASSWGDWVEEKLFF
TRBV12-3/TRBV12-4	TRBJ1-5	CASIAGPNQPQHF
TRBV3-1/TRBV3-2	TRBJ1-6	CASGVRGNSPLHF
TRBV5-4	TRBJ1-3	CASSTGQDPSGNTIYF
TRBV19	TRBJ1-1	CASRINQGAWTEAFF
TRBV5-1	TRBJ2-3	CASSLVGTSGGAGDTQYF
TRBV5-4	TRBJ2-7	CASSLDRGYEQYF
TRBV7-2	TRBJ1-5	CASRDSGGGNQPQHF
TRBV7-9	TRBJ2-1	CASSLARGLAGGLYNEQFF
TRBV3-1/TRBV3-2	TRBJ1-3	CASSPLESGNTIYF
TRBV2	TRBJ2-3	CASGGGSTDTQYF
TRBV7-2	TRBJ2-1	CASSLNAGTYNEQFF
TRBV9	TRBJ1-5	CASSEGQGSNQPQHF
TRBV1	TRBJ2-3	CTSSQDGPGVYTDTQYF
TRBV7-2	TRBJ2-5	CASSPSGTSGGETQYF